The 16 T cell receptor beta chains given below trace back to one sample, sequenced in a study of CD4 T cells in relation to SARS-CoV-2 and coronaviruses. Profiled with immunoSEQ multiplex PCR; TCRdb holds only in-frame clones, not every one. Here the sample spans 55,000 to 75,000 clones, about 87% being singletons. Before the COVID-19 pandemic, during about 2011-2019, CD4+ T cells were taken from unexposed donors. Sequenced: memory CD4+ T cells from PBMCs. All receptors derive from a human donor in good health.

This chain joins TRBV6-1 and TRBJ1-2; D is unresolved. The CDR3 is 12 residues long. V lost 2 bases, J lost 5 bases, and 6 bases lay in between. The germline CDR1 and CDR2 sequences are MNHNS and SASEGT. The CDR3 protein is CASSELGYGYTF. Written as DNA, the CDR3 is TGTGCCAGCAGTGAATTGGGGTATGGCTACACCTTC.

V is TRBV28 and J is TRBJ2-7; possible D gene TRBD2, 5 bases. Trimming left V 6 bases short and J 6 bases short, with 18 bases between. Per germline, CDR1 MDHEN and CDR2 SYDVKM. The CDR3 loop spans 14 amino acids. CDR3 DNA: TGTGCCAGCAGACCAGCGGAGAGCTCCATCGAGCAGTACTTC. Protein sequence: CASRPAESSIEQYF. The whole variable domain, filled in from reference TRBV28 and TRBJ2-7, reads DVKVTQSSRYLVKRTGEKVFLECVQDMDHENMFWYRQDPGLGLRLIYFSYDVKMKEKGDIPEGYSVSREKKERFSLILESASTNQTSMYLCASRPAESSIEQYFGPGTRLTVT.

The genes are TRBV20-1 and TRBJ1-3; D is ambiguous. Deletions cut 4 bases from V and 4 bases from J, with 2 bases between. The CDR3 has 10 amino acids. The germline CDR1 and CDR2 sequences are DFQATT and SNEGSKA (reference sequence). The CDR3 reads CSAIGNTIYF. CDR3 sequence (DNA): TGCAGTGCTATAGGAAACACCATATATTTT.

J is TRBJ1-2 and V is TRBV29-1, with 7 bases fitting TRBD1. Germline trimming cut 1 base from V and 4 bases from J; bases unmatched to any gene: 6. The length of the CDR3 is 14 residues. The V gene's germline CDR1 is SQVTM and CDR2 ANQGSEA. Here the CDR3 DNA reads TGCAGCGTTGAAGCCTCGGCAGGGGGCTATGGCTACACCTTC. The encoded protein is CSVEASAGGYGYTF.

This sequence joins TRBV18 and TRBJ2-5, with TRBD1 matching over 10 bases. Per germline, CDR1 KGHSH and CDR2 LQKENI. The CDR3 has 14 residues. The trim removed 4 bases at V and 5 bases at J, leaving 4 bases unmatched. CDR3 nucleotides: TGTGCCAGCTCACAGGGACAGGGGATTGAGACCCAGTACTTC. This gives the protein CASSQGQGIETQYF.

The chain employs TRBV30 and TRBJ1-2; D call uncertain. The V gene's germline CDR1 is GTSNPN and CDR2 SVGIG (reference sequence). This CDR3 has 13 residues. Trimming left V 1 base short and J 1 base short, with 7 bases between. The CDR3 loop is CAWSGQHNYGYTF. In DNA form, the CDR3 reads TGTGCCTGGAGTGGGCAGCATAACTATGGCTACACCTTC.

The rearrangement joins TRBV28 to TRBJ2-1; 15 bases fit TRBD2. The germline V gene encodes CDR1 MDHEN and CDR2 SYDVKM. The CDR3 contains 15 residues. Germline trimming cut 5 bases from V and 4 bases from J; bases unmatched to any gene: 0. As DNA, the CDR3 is TGTGCCAGCAGTGGGACTAGCGGGAGGTACAATGAGCAGTTCTTC. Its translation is CASSGTSGRYNEQFF.

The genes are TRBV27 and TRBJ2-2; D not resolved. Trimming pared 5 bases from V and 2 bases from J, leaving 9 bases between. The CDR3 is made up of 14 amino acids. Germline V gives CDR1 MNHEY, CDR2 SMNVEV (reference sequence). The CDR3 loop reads CASSAIINTGELFF. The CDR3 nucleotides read TGTGCCAGCAGTGCCATAATTAACACCGGGGAGCTGTTTTTT.

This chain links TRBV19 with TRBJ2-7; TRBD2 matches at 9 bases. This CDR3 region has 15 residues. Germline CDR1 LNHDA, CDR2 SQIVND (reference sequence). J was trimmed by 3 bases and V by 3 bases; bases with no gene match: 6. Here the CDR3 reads CASSIGSGSFYEQYF. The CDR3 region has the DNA TGTGCCAGTAGTATCGGTAGCGGGAGTTTCTACGAGCAGTACTTC.

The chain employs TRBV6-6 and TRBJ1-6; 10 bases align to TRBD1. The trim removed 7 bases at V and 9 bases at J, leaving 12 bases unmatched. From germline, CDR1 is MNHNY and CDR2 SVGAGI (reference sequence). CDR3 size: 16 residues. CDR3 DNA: TGTGCCAGCACACGGGACAGGGGCGATGTCATTTCACCCCTCCACTTT. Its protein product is CASTRDRGDVISPLHF.

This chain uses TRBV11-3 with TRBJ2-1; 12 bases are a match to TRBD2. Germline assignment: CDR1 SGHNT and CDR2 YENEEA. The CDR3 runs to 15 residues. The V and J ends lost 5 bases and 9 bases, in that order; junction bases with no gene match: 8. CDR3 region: CASSLRLAGETEQFF. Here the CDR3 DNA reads TGTGCCAGCAGCCTCAGACTAGCGGGAGAAACTGAGCAGTTCTTC.

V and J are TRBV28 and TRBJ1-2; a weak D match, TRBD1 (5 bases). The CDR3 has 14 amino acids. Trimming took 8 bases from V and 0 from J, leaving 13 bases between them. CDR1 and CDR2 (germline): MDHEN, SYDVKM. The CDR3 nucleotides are TGTGCCAGCGGAGGGACCACCTCTAACTATGGCTACACCTTC. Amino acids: CASGGTTSNYGYTF.

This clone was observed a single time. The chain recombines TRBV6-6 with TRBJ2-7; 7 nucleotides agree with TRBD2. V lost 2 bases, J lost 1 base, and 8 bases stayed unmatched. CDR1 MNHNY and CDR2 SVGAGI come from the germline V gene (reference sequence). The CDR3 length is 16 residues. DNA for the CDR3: TGTGCCAGCAGTTACCGACTAGCCCAGGAGTCCTACGAGCAGTACTTC. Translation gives CASSYRLAQESYEQYF.

Written as DNA, the CDR3 is TGCGCCAGCAGCTTGGTGCGGCGGGGGGAGAACACTGAAGCTTTCTTT. This codes for CASSLVRRGENTEAFF. The rearrangement uses TRBV5-1 and TRBJ1-1, with TRBD1 as a possible D gene (5 bases). The germline gives CDR1 SGHRS, CDR2 YFSETQ. The CDR3 is made up of 16 amino acids. Trimming pared 0 bases from V and 1 base from J, leaving 13 bases between. The whole variable domain, filled in from reference TRBV5-1 and TRBJ1-1, reads KAGVTQTPRYLIKTRGQQVTLSCSPISGHRSVSWYQQTPGQGLQFLFEYFSETQRNKGNFPGRFSGRQFSNSRSEMNVSTLELGDSALYLCASSLVRRGENTEAFFGQGTRLTVV.

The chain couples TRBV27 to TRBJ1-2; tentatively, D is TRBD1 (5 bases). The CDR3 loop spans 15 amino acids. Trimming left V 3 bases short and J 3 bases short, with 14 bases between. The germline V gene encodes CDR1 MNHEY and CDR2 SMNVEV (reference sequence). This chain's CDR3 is CASSLRGERDYGYTF. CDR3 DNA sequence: TGTGCCAGCAGTTTGCGGGGCGAAAGGGACTATGGCTACACCTTC.

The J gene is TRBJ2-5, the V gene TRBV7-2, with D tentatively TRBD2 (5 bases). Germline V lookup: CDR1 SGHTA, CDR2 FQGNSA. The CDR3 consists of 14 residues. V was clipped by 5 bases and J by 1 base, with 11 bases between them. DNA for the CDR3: TGTGCCAGCAGCCCGGGAACTTTCCAAGAGACCCAGTACTTC. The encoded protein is CASSPGTFQETQYF. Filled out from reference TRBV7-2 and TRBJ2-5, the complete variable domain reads GAGVSQSPSNKVTEKGKDVELRCDPISGHTALYWYRQSLGQGLEFLIYFQGNSAPDKSGLPSDRFSAERTGGSVSTLTIQRTQQEDSAVYLCASSPGTFQETQYFGPGTRLLVL.